This T cell receptor (beta chain) was sequenced in a study of blood T cell repertoires in COVID-19. Across the whole study: Nucleic acid was either cDNA or gDNA, and it came from T cells, B-cell-depleted T cells, or PBMCs.

The method was immunoSEQ multiplex PCR; TCRdb's version includes in-frame clones alone and lacks a portion of them. The table has about 220,000 clones, 70% to 90% seen once. This CDR3 has 17 residues. V gave up 6 bases and J gave up 4 bases; unmatched junction bases: 15. Germline assignment: CDR1 LNHDA and CDR2 SQIVND (reference sequence). The source material was peripheral blood. This clonotype was sampled from a human donor in a cohort sampled during active COVID-19. The chain links TRBV19 to TRBJ2-1, with 7 bases aligning to TRBD1. DNA for the CDR3: TGTGCCAGTAGCCGGGGACAGCGGCGTGGGGCTTACAATGAGCAGTTCTTC. Translation gives CASSRGQRRGAYNEQFF.